This TCR beta chain derives from a study of CD8+CD57+ T cells in acquired aplastic anemia (dated by TCRdb to 2017 to 2018). About the study as a whole: A mean of 3.2 ug of DNA, ranging from about 0.19 to 30 ug, was extracted from sorted CD4+ and CD8+ cells. A CD8+CD57+ expansion meant a frequency higher than the mean frequency seen in healthy subjects. The paper as a whole reports these results and caveats: Nearly 30 CD8+ CDR3 sequences were found in both patients and controls but appeared to be highly expressed in patients and within the immunodominant clones of the patients. Patients and healthy controls showed no significant difference in CD8+ Simpson's diversity (P=0.060).

Flow cytometry had shown CD8+CD57+ cell expansion in the patients selected for sequencing. Every patient had a diagnosis of severe acquired aplastic anemia based on International Study of Aplastic Anemia and Agranulocytosis and Camitta criteria. Patients had received no therapy at the time of blood sampling. The study deep-sequenced TCR repertoires of sorted CD4+ and CD8+ blood T cells from severe aplastic anemia patients and healthy subjects. Patients were enrolled under clinicaltrials.gov protocols 00001620, 01623167, 00001397, 00071045, 00081523 and 00961064 in the USA. Ficoll-Paque density gradient centrifugation was used to isolate peripheral blood mononuclear cells. Before DNA was extracted, CD4+ and CD8+ T cells were sorted using either FACS or magnetic beads. As to this clonotype: What this receptor recognizes is not known. Base qualities are not at hand, and no much larger clone is one base apart.

Genomic DNA served as template for TCR beta VDJ combination and CDR3 sequence profiling. An Illumina HiSeq 2000 was used for TCR repertoire sequencing. As for the authors' bioinformatics: TRBV/TRBJ rearrangement plots, CDR3 size and DJ length profiles, and Simpson's diversity index were used to assess repertoires. The most abundant DNA sequence in the deep sequencing data was defined as the immunodominant clone. CDR3 amino acid sequences were checked for sharing between subjects and were compared against published repertoires and the VDJdb database. TCRdb reanalyzed the raw reads on its own, using fastp at Q25 for trimming and MiXCR for clone calling, and kept in-frame beta chains. Rows are unified per CDR3 protein, each entry keeping the most common DNA and genes. The V and J calls come from TCRdb's annotation, not from the publication. For this sample the table gives hundreds of thousands of distinct CDR3 sequences, of which less than 35% were detected only once. The ten largest account for under 0.95% of the sample.

The sample comprised sorted CD4+, CD8+, or CD8+CD57+ T cells (not recorded which) from PBMCs. This receptor was obtained from a human donor with aplastic anemia.

The DNA sequence reads TGTGCCAGCAGCTTAGCAAGTCAGAATGAAAAACTGTTTTTT. Translated, this is CASSLASQNEKLFF. The rearrangement combines TRBV7-9 with TRBJ1-4; no D gene call is confident. As encoded in the germline V gene (reference sequence), CDR1 is SEHNR while CDR2 is FQNEAQ. V is cut by 0 bases and J by 5 bases, and the space between the germline ends is 7 bases. The CDR3 has 14 amino acids, counting the end cysteine and phenylalanine. Only CDR3 DNA is held: 42 bases, read in frame from base 1.